One sample yielded the 30 T cell receptor beta chains listed below, sequenced in a study of CD8+ T cells in alopecia areata. Extracted from the samples, RNA was reverse transcribed into cDNA to serve as the sequencing template. Generated by immunoSEQ multiplex PCR, the TCRdb table keeps only in-frame clones and is missing some. Of 200,000 to 250,000 clones in the sample, around two thirds were seen once. Sample: CD4+ T cells sorted from blood, taken at week 0. The receptors originated from a human donor with alopecia areata.

Of note for this clone: Other DNA sequences from this sample encode an identical CDR3 as well. This chain uses TRBV30 with TRBJ1-2, with D unclear. Germline V gene data show CDR1 as GTSNPN and CDR2 as SVGIG (reference sequence). V lost 2 bases, J lost 4 bases, and 11 bases lay in between. The CDR3 has 13 amino acids. This chain's CDR3 is CAWSTRGGYGYTF. The CDR3, as DNA: TGTGCCTGGAGTACCAGAGGTGGCTATGGCTACACCTTC.

Points on this clone: Other DNA sequences in this specimen translate into the identical CDR3. The CDR3 sequence: CASSGTGGTDTQYF. The CDR3 DNA is TGTGCCAGCAGCGGGACAGGGGGCACAGATACGCAGTATTTT. The chain is built from TRBV5-4 and TRBJ2-3, with 10 bases lining up with TRBD1. The CDR3 covers 14 residues. V was clipped by 4 bases and J by 1 base; unmatched bases: 0. Germline V CDR1 and CDR2: SGHNT, YYREEE (reference sequence).

The table lists this clone with a count of one. This sequence joins TRBV10-3 and TRBJ2-1; D is unresolved. CDR1 is ENHRY and CDR2 is SYGVKD in the germline V gene. The CDR3 length is 15 residues. V gave up 2 bases and J gave up 6 bases, with 14 bases separating them. CDR3 nucleotide sequence: TGTGCCATCAGTGAGACCGGGCCTTGGGTCAATGAGCAGTTCTTC. Protein product: CAISETGPWVNEQFF.

This sequence joins TRBV5-1 and TRBJ2-6; 7 bases are shared with TRBD1. J lost 0 bases, V lost 4 bases, and 1 base had no gene match. Germline lookup yields CDR1 SGHRS and CDR2 YFSETQ. CDR3 size: 15 residues. Here the CDR3 reads CASSEGASGANVLTF. The DNA of the CDR3 is TGCGCCAGCAGCGAGGGGGCCTCTGGGGCCAACGTCCTGACTTTC.

The V and J genes are TRBV5-4 and TRBJ1-2; TRBD1 matches 8 bases. Germline trimming cut 6 bases from V and 4 bases from J; bases unmatched to any gene: 5. Germline V lookup: CDR1 SGHNT, CDR2 YYREEE (reference sequence). The CDR3 loop spans 13 amino acids. The CDR3 region is CASTGQGGYGYTF. In DNA form, the CDR3 reads TGTGCCAGCACCGGACAGGGTGGCTATGGCTACACCTTC.

The genes are TRBV4-2 and TRBJ2-1; TRBD2 aligns across 9 bases. Trimming at V came to 0 bases and at J to 9 bases, leaving 6 bases not matched to a gene. The CDR3 extends over 15 amino acids. Per the germline V gene, CDR1 is LGHNA and CDR2 is YNFKEQ. CDR3 in amino acids: CASSQDLGGGAEQFF. The CDR3 coding sequence is TGTGCCAGCAGCCAAGACCTCGGCGGGGGGGCTGAGCAGTTCTTC.

The chain joins TRBV4-1 to TRBJ2-1; 9 bases align to TRBD2. This CDR3 is built from 15 residues. Germline V gene lookup returns CDR1 MGHRA and CDR2 YSYEKL. Trimming at V came to 3 bases and at J to 5 bases, leaving 5 bases not matched to a gene. The CDR3 sequence: CASSHLLAGHNEQFF. The CDR3 DNA follows: TGCGCCAGCAGCCATCTACTAGCGGGCCACAATGAGCAGTTCTTC.

The sample holds a few counts of this clone. V and J are TRBV6-6 and TRBJ1-4; the D is unclear. This CDR3 has 14 residues. Germline V CDR1 and CDR2: MNHNY, SVGAGI (reference sequence). V dropped 4 bases and J dropped 7 bases, with 13 bases sitting between them. The CDR3 reads CASSFDTVVEKLFF. DNA of the CDR3: TGTGCCAGCAGTTTCGACACCGTGGTTGAAAAACTGTTTTTT.

The chain is built from TRBV10-3 and TRBJ2-1; possibly TRBD2 for D (6 bases). CDR1 ENHRY and CDR2 SYGVKD come from the germline V gene. The CDR3 is 13 residues long. Trimming cost V 10 bases and J 7 bases, with 17 bases left between them. Here the CDR3 DNA reads TGTGCCACCTGGCCTAGCGAGGGGAATGAGCAGTTCTTC. Translation gives CATWPSEGNEQFF.

The V and J genes are TRBV5-1 and TRBJ2-5; a weak D match, TRBD1 (6 bases). The V gene lost 4 bases and the J gene lost 2 bases, with 15 bases spanning the gap. The CDR3 has 15 amino acids. Looked up from germline, CDR1 is SGHRS and CDR2 is YFSETQ. CDR3 coding DNA: TGCGCCAGCAGCCAGGCGACAGGACCTCAAGAGACCCAGTACTTC. It yields the protein CASSQATGPQETQYF.

The chain uses TRBV7-2 and TRBJ2-5; D may be TRBD1 (6 bases). This CDR3 region has 14 residues. Trimming cost V 0 bases and J 4 bases, with 9 bases left between them. Germline CDR1 is SGHTA and CDR2 is FQGNSA. This chain's CDR3 is CASSLAATGETQYF. Written as DNA, the CDR3 is TGTGCCAGCAGCTTAGCCGCGACAGGAGAGACCCAGTACTTC.

The chain carries TRBV29-1 and TRBJ2-3, with D maybe TRBD2 (5 bases). In germline, CDR1 is SQVTM, CDR2 ANQGSEA. Trimming took off 3 bases at V and 6 bases at J, with 13 bases between the two ends. This CDR3 comprises 13 residues. The CDR3 DNA follows: TGCAGCGTTGATCCCGGGAAATACGATACGCAGTATTTT. It is translated as CSVDPGKYDTQYF.

CDR3 in amino acids: CASSLRGGSSYEQYF. CDR3 in DNA: TGTGCCAGCAGCTTACGCGGGGGGAGCTCCTACGAGCAGTACTTC. The chain combines TRBV7-3 with TRBJ2-7, with 8 bases that match TRBD2. Germline-derived CDR1 and CDR2 are SGHTA and FQGTGA. The length of the CDR3 is 15 residues. With 2 bases clipped from V and 0 bases from J, the junction kept 3 bases outside the gene matches.

As to this clone: The same CDR3 arises from other DNA sequences in this sample as well. This rearrangement joins TRBV7-2 to TRBJ2-5; no clear D. The V gene lost 1 base and the J gene lost 4 bases, with 10 bases spanning the gap. The CDR3 length is 14 residues. The germline gives CDR1 SGHTA, CDR2 FQGNSA. Here the CDR3 DNA reads TGTGCCAGCAGCTTAGGAACGGTGCGAGAGACCCAGTACTTC. It encodes CASSLGTVRETQYF.

This clone has a handful of counts. V usage is TRBV7-9 and J usage is TRBJ1-5; D gene uncertain. Trimming stripped 5 bases from V and 1 base from J, with 9 bases between. The CDR3 has 14 amino acids. Per germline, CDR1 SEHNR and CDR2 FQNEAQ (reference sequence). CDR3 region: CASSPSQSNQPQHF. The CDR3 DNA reads as TGTGCCAGCAGCCCTTCACAAAGCAATCAGCCCCAGCATTTT.

This chain links TRBV29-1 with TRBJ1-1; maybe TRBD1 (5 bases). V was trimmed by 6 bases and J by 1 base, leaving 15 bases between them. The CDR3 runs to 14 residues. Germline lookup yields CDR1 SQVTM and CDR2 ANQGSEA. CDR3 protein: CSVAFGGWNTEAFF. Written as DNA, the CDR3 is TGCAGCGTGGCCTTTGGGGGGTGGAACACTGAAGCTTTCTTT.

The chain joins TRBV29-1 to TRBJ1-5; TRBD1 matches 10 bases. The CDR3 runs to 12 residues. Germline-derived CDR1 and CDR2 are SQVTM and ANQGSEA. The junction had 4 bases not matched to a gene; V was cut back by 7 bases and J by 7 bases. This chain's CDR3 is CSGGGQGQPQHF. CDR3 DNA: TGCAGCGGAGGGGGACAGGGGCAGCCCCAGCATTTT.

The J gene is TRBJ2-3, the V gene TRBV5-1; 7 nucleotides match TRBD1. The CDR3 is 15 amino acids. Germline V gives CDR1 SGHRS, CDR2 YFSETQ. V was clipped by 3 bases and J by 1 base; unmatched bases: 5. The CDR3 reads CASSSHTGGTDTQYF. The CDR3 nucleotides are TGCGCCAGCAGCTCCCATACAGGGGGCACAGATACGCAGTATTTT.

In this sample, this clone turned up a few times. The V gene is TRBV18, the J gene TRBJ1-1, with a tentative D call TRBD1 (5 bases). The germline V gene encodes CDR1 KGHSH and CDR2 LQKENI. The CDR3 extends over 14 amino acids. V lost 6 bases to trimming and J lost 3 bases, with 14 bases between them. The CDR3 nucleotides read TGTGCCAGCTCTCCTCAGGGTTACGACACTGAAGCTTTCTTT. It encodes CASSPQGYDTEAFF.

The count of this clone is one. The V gene is TRBV29-1, the J gene TRBJ2-1; TRBD2 might be the D (6 bases). The CDR3 has 14 amino acids. Germline V gene data show CDR1 as SQVTM and CDR2 as ANQGSEA. Trimming pared 6 bases from V and 8 bases from J, leaving 20 bases between. The CDR3 protein is CSVRSATGVYEQFF. The CDR3 nucleotides read TGCAGCGTCCGAAGCGCTACGGGGGTTTATGAGCAGTTCTTC.

The chain joins TRBV9 to TRBJ1-4; TRBD1 might be the D (5 bases). V dropped 3 bases and J dropped 2 bases, with 11 bases sitting between them. The germline CDR1 and CDR2 sequences are SGDLS and YYNGEE. This CDR3 is 15 amino acids long. The CDR3 DNA is TGTGCCAGCAGCGAGGAAGGGGTCACTAATGAAAAACTGTTTTTT. This gives the protein CASSEEGVTNEKLFF.

This clone has just a few counts. The DNA is left out, because the CDR3 cannot be placed on it with certainty; the CDR3 is given as TCRdb lists it. V gene TRBV19 combines with J gene TRBJ1-2; the table's D gene call, TRBD1, was not cross checked with the DNA. The CDR3 contains 14 residues when both ends are counted. Germline V gives CDR1 LNHDA, CDR2 SQIVND (reference sequence). CDR3 amino acids: CASTSDHRAYGYTF.

This clone was counted only a few times. This sequence joins TRBV7-3 and TRBJ2-7, with D possibly being TRBD1 (5 bases). Germline V gene sequence: CDR1 SGHTA, CDR2 FQGTGA. Trimming took off 1 base at V and 4 bases at J, with 11 bases between the two ends. The CDR3 sequence is 14 residues long. Here the CDR3 reads CASSLSRGDYEQYF. The CDR3 coding sequence is TGTGCCAGCAGCTTAAGTAGGGGTGATTACGAGCAGTACTTC.

V usage is TRBV9 and J usage is TRBJ1-2; D is unresolved. Deletions cut 0 bases from V and 1 base from J, with 7 bases between. Germline CDR1 is SGDLS and CDR2 is YYNGEE. This CDR3 has 14 residues. The CDR3 reads CASSVAEDNYGYTF. CDR3 in DNA: TGTGCCAGCAGCGTAGCTGAGGATAACTATGGCTACACCTTC.

This clone occurred a few times. The V call is TRBV29-1, the J call TRBJ2-4; D is undetermined. This CDR3 has 13 amino acids. Germline V gene data show CDR1 as SQVTM and CDR2 as ANQGSEA. V was clipped by 4 bases and J by 0 bases, with 7 bases between them. The CDR3 DNA reads TGCAGCGTTGTGAACCCAGCCAAAAACATTCAGTACTTC. Protein product: CSVVNPAKNIQYF.

The chain couples TRBV29-1 to TRBJ1-1, with D possibly being TRBD1 (5 bases). Germline loops: CDR1 SQVTM, CDR2 ANQGSEA. This CDR3 contains 14 residues. V shed 4 bases and J shed 3 bases, with 15 bases lying between them. The CDR3 DNA is TGCAGCGTTGTTCCAGGGTCGGTGGACACTGAAGCTTTCTTT. This codes for CSVVPGSVDTEAFF. Filled out from reference TRBV29-1 and TRBJ1-1, the complete variable domain reads SAVISQKPSRDICQRGTSLTIQCQVDSQVTMMFWYRQQPGQSLTLIATANQGSEATYESGFVIDKFPISRPNLTFSTLTVSNMSPEDSSIYLCSVVPGSVDTEAFFGQGTRLTVV.

This chain joins TRBV9 and TRBJ2-7; unclear D gene. The CDR3 is 14 amino acids. Germline V CDR1 and CDR2: SGDLS, YYNGEE. Trimming took off 1 base at V and 6 bases at J, with 14 bases between the two ends. CDR3 residues: CASSVTAVAAEQYF. CDR3 sequence (DNA): TGTGCCAGCAGCGTAACGGCAGTCGCGGCCGAGCAGTACTTC.

This clone has more than one count but fewer than ten. The rearrangement uses TRBV2 and TRBJ2-3, with 11 nucleotides matching TRBD2. J gave up 0 bases and V 6 bases, and 5 bases lay outside the gene matches. Germline V lookup: CDR1 SNHLY, CDR2 FYNNEI. The CDR3 length is 16 residues. The CDR3: CASRILAGASTDTQYF. The CDR3 nucleotides read TGTGCCAGCAGGATACTAGCGGGGGCTAGCACAGATACGCAGTATTTT.

The V call is TRBV5-1, the J call TRBJ1-2; no definite D call. Deletions cut 0 bases from V and 0 bases from J, with 9 bases between. CDR3 length equals 15 residues. Germline CDR1 SGHRS, CDR2 YFSETQ. The CDR3 protein is CASSLEAATNYGYTF. The CDR3 coding sequence is TGCGCCAGCAGCTTGGAGGCGGCCACTAACTATGGCTACACCTTC. The whole variable domain, filled in from reference TRBV5-1 and TRBJ1-2, reads KAGVTQTPRYLIKTRGQQVTLSCSPISGHRSVSWYQQTPGQGLQFLFEYFSETQRNKGNFPGRFSGRQFSNSRSEMNVSTLELGDSALYLCASSLEAATNYGYTFGSGTRLTVV.

The J gene is TRBJ2-1, the V gene TRBV11-1; 12 bases line up with TRBD2. V was pared by 5 bases and J by 7 bases, with 6 bases of the junction left unmatched. The germline gives CDR1 SGHAT, CDR2 FQDESV (reference sequence). CDR3 size: 15 residues. CDR3 region: CASSHLAGGLNEQFF. The DNA of the CDR3 is TGTGCCAGCAGCCACCTAGCGGGGGGGCTTAATGAGCAGTTCTTC.